The 5 T cell receptor beta chains given below trace back to one sample, sequenced in a study of T-cell reconstitution after alpha-beta-depleted transplantation in children. A library of TCRbeta sequences, prepared with unique molecular identifiers, was generated. From the PCR reads, TCRdb called clonotypes with MiXCR, one entry per CDR3 protein. This table has 780,000 or so distinct CDR3 sequences, 16% appearing once. The sample here was PBMCs, mostly from graft donor cells, taken 360 days after TCRalphabeta/CD19-depleted stem cell transplant. All receptors come from a male patient between 5 and 17 years old who had a stem cell transplant for acute lymphoblastic leukemia, so the T cells may come from the graft donor.

J is TRBJ2-7 and V is TRBV29-1, with D possibly matching TRBD2 (5 bases). Trimming removed 5 bases from V and 0 bases from J, with 14 bases in between. The CDR3 loop spans 14 amino acids. CDR1 is SQVTM, CDR2 ANQGSEA, per germline. CDR3 sequence (DNA): TGCAGCGTTTCGAGGGTTTTAAGCTCCTACGAGCAGTACTTC. Translation: CSVSRVLSSYEQYF.

The V and J genes are TRBV4-1 and TRBJ2-7; possible D gene TRBD1, 6 bases. The CDR3 runs 16 residues. Trimming pared 0 bases from V and 0 bases from J, leaving 12 bases between. Germline assignment: CDR1 MGHRA and CDR2 YSYEKL. The CDR3 sequence is CASSQDHRASSYEQYF. The DNA of the CDR3 is TGCGCCAGCAGCCAAGACCACAGGGCTAGCTCCTACGAGCAGTACTTC.

The chain uses TRBV6-1 and TRBJ1-5; no firm D call. This CDR3 has 14 residues. Trimming removed 7 bases at V and 4 bases at J, with 14 bases between. Germline V gene data show CDR1 as MNHNS and CDR2 as SASEGT. CDR3 sequence: CASNPRASNQPQHF. Written as DNA, the CDR3 is TGTGCCAGCAATCCTCGGGCCTCTAATCAGCCCCAGCATTTT.

This chain links TRBV3-1 with TRBJ2-4; TRBD2 is a possible D gene (6 bases). Germline V CDR1 and CDR2: LGHDT, YNNKEL (reference sequence). The CDR3 is made up of 14 amino acids. Deletions cut 1 base from V and 8 bases from J, with 12 bases between. The CDR3 bases are TGTGCCAGCAGCCAAGTGCGGGGACGGGACATTCAGTACTTC. Its translation is CASSQVRGRDIQYF.

CDR3 nucleotide sequence: TGTGCCAGCAGTTTATCCACCGGGACTAGCAACGCAGATACGCAGTATTTT. Protein sequence: CASSLSTGTSNADTQYF. This chain links TRBV27 with TRBJ2-3; TRBD2 matches at 9 bases. Germline V gene sequence: CDR1 MNHEY, CDR2 SMNVEV (reference sequence). V shed 0 bases, J shed 4 bases, and the junction held 8 bases outside the gene matches. This CDR3 comprises 17 residues.